This section outlines one T cell receptor beta chain sequence together with its context. The sample is drawn from a study of blood T cell repertoires in COVID-19. Overall study: Sources were T cells, B-cell-depleted T cells, or PBMCs; the material itself was cDNA or gDNA.

There are 13 residues in the CDR3. V trimming: 0 bases; J trimming: 10 bases; junction bases outside the gene matches: 7. The V gene's germline CDR1 is GTSNPN and CDR2 SVGIG (reference sequence). Methods used by the authors: Estimated nucleated cell counts came from reference gene primer amplification. Profiled with immunoSEQ multiplex PCR; TCRdb holds only in-frame clones, not every one. V and J calls and clone size come straight from that table; D and trimming were deduced from the DNA. The sample yields roughly 150,000 clones, 86% seen once. The receptor's source is a man aged 50 to 60 who had recovered from COVID-19. The J gene is TRBJ1-2, the V gene TRBV30, with 8 bases identical to TRBD1. The sequenced sample consisted of PBMCs or T cells enriched from blood (not recorded which). The CDR3 DNA reads TGTGCCTGGAGTGTACTGCAGGGGGCAATCTACACCTTC. Its protein is CAWSVLQGAIYTF.